The rows below give T cell receptor beta chains drawn from one sample of a study of blood T cells in healthy people across ages. Each CDR3 protein gets one entry after TCRdb re-called the 5' RACE reads with MiXCR. The sample yields fewer than 1,000,000 distinct CDR3 sequences, roughly 46% seen once. The source material was blood. Every receptor here comes from a man aged 80 or over in good health. CDR3s leave out the opening cysteine and the closing phenylalanine or tryptophan.

J: TRBJ1-6; V: TRBV6-5; CDR3: ASSYRSTSVGSPLH
J: TRBJ1-1; V: TRBV6-1; CDR3: ASRRTGDEAF
J: TRBJ2-6; V: TRBV6-2/TRBV6-3; CDR3: ASSRTGAGANVLT
J: TRBJ1-4; V: TRBV7-2; CDR3: AGSLGRTGANEKLF
J: TRBJ2-7; V: TRBV5-1; CDR3: ASSSGTQPYEQY
J: TRBJ2-3; V: TRBV12-3/TRBV12-4; CDR3: ASSLRATNTQY
J: TRBJ2-7; V: TRBV11-2; CDR3: ASSLVASGSPHEQY
J: TRBJ1-4; V: TRBV7-7; CDR3: ASSLNRDEKLF
J: TRBJ2-7; V: TRBV28; CDR3: ASIGGRYEQY
J: TRBJ1-4; V: TRBV11-3; CDR3: ASSIGTGNEKLF
J: TRBJ2-5; V: TRBV5-1; CDR3: ASSLGQYQETQY
J: TRBJ2-7; V: TRBV10-3; CDR3: AISLPGTSRYEQY
J: TRBJ2-1; V: TRBV30; CDR3: AWSSTYRENEQF
J: TRBJ2-7; V: TRBV3-1; CDR3: ASTVDVLSYEQY
J: TRBJ2-5; V: TRBV20-1; CDR3: SGSPQETQY
J: TRBJ1-1; V: TRBV5-1; CDR3: ASSLVSPRDSEAF
J: TRBJ2-7; V: TRBV20-1; CDR3: SATRGTSGTTSEQY
J: TRBJ1-2; V: TRBV6-1; CDR3: ASRPGTGVRGGYT
J: TRBJ1-1; V: TRBV11-2; CDR3: ASRGIGGNTEAF
J: TRBJ1-1; V: TRBV7-3; CDR3: ASSQQGAFRTEAF
J: TRBJ2-3; V: TRBV7-3; CDR3: ASSPERLAGITDTQY
J: TRBJ2-3; V: TRBV7-3; CDR3: ASRLRQSASTDTQY
J: TRBJ1-4; V: TRBV6-5; CDR3: ASSYSGYTGERREKLF
J: TRBJ2-5; V: TRBV18; CDR3: ASSPKGSGSQETQY
J: TRBJ1-2; V: TRBV7-2; CDR3: ASSLSGGTGGSYGYT
J: TRBJ2-3; V: TRBV5-1; CDR3: ASSFPGGDTQY
J: TRBJ1-1; V: TRBV5-1; CDR3: ASSSSTGTNTEAF
J: TRBJ2-3; V: TRBV28; CDR3: ASSLLGQSTDTQY
J: TRBJ1-2; V: TRBV6-2/TRBV6-3; CDR3: ASSPGRLNYGYT
J: TRBJ2-1; V: TRBV29-1; CDR3: SVDPTGGNEQF
J: TRBJ2-7; V: TRBV20-1; CDR3: SARPGTTYYEQY
J: TRBJ2-1; V: TRBV11-1; CDR3: ASSESGLAGGEQF
J: TRBJ2-7; V: TRBV7-2; CDR3: ASSPGPSGGYEQY
J: -; V: TRBV6-2/TRBV6-3; CDR3: ASSKPGLVNEQY
J: TRBJ2-5; V: TRBV20-1; CDR3: SAGSQETQY
J: TRBJ2-5; V: TRBV7-2; CDR3: ASSPTAGGRAFETQY
J: TRBJ2-3; V: TRBV7-2; CDR3: ASSRTAGADTQY
J: TRBJ2-3; V: TRBV20-1; CDR3: SAPKREGPDTQY
J: TRBJ2-6; V: TRBV14; CDR3: ASSLRGANVLT
J: TRBJ1-6; V: TRBV27; CDR3: VSSLGRRNSPLH
J: TRBJ1-2; V: TRBV11-2; CDR3: ASSLEDRGLRGYGYT